This is a list of T cell receptor beta chains from one sample in a study of cytomegalovirus exposure and HLA in healthy donors. The data were produced by immunoSEQ multiplex PCR, yet TCRdb's version contains in-frame clones alone and is incomplete. The repertoire holds 75,000 to 85,000 clones, approximately 90% seen once, with over 2% in the top ten. Sequencing was performed on PBMCs. The origin of the receptors is a man aged 25-45 years in good health and CMV-seronegative. CDR3s include the opening cysteine and the closing phenylalanine or tryptophan. The order of the fields is V gene, D gene, J gene, CDR3 protein. The D gene is left open where the match is weak.

TRBV5-4	TRBD2	TRBJ2-3	CASSTRLAGGTDTQYF
TRBV5-1	NA	TRBJ1-5	CASSPGVGGNQPQHF
TRBV7-6	NA	TRBJ1-4	CASSLGSGYYEKLFF
TRBV5-4	TRBD2	TRBJ2-3	CASRIGGRGGADTQYF
TRBV5-6	NA	TRBJ1-5	CASSGRAGGHSNQPQHF
TRBV28	TRBD1	TRBJ1-1	CASSRQGVTEAFF
TRBV19	TRBD1	TRBJ1-2	CASSGDRVRESYTF
TRBV23-1	NA	TRBJ1-5	CASSQPPGKQLIQPQHF
TRBV30	TRBD2	TRBJ2-2	CAWISASGSGELFF
TRBV7-9	TRBD1	TRBJ2-3	CASSLAWAQGARTDTQYF
TRBV5-1	NA	TRBJ2-1	CASSLGVGTYNEQFF
TRBV28	NA	TRBJ1-1	CASSLSWAMNTEAFF
TRBV19	NA	TRBJ2-1	CASSPTGWSSYNEQFF
TRBV6-5	NA	TRBJ1-1	CASSYNSRTEAFF
TRBV7-9	TRBD1	TRBJ1-1	CASSRGQANTEAFF
TRBV6-6	NA	TRBJ1-5	CASSYSRDQPQHF
TRBV5-1	NA	TRBJ2-5	CASSTEETQYF
TRBV28	TRBD1	TRBJ1-1	CASRGWTGGDTEAFF
TRBV5-1	NA	TRBJ1-4	CASSLELTGPVTNEKLFF
TRBV2	TRBD1	TRBJ1-4	CASSVSTGGDEKLFF
TRBV19	NA	TRBJ1-1	CASSILKGGAEAFF
TRBV30	NA	TRBJ2-2	CAWSFDLGPGELFF
TRBV7-8	TRBD2	TRBJ2-7	CASSIRGGGAYEQYF
TRBV6-1	TRBD2	TRBJ2-1	CASSEFGLAGNNEQFF
TRBV9	TRBD1	TRBJ2-5	CASSVEGGVIWGQETQYF
TRBV30	TRBD2	TRBJ2-1	CAWSGRGLADTKSYNEQFF
TRBV4-1	NA	TRBJ2-1	CASSQDQRGSSYNEQFF
TRBV11-2	TRBD2	TRBJ2-1	CASSSGGATYNEQFF
TRBV6-4	TRBD2	TRBJ2-3	CASSDFGASGGPDTQYF
TRBV4-1	NA	TRBJ2-1	CASSQVINEQFF
TRBV7-2	NA	TRBJ1-3	CASSSSFSRVTIYF
TRBV10-1	NA	TRBJ2-5	CASSESARRETQYF
TRBV6-5	TRBD1	TRBJ2-7	CASSMDRAFGEQYF
TRBV28	TRBD1	TRBJ2-6	CASSTGTGDMSGANVLTF
TRBV6-1	NA	TRBJ1-4	CASWGRERDEKLFF
TRBV6-6	NA	TRBJ1-3	CASSLNPGNTIYF